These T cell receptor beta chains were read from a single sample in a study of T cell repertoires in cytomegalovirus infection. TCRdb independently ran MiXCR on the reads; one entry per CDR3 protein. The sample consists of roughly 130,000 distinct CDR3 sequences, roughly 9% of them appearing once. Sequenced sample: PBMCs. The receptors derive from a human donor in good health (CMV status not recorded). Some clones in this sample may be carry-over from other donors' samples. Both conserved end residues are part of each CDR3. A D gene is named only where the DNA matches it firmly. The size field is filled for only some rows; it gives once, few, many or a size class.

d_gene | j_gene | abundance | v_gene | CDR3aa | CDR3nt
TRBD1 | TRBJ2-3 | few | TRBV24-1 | CATSEQGADTQYF | TGTGCCACCTCCGAACAGGGGGCTGATACGCAGTATTTT
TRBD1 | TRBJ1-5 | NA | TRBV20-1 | CSARDETGGRINQPQHF | TGCAGTGCTAGAGATGAGACAGGGGGTAGGATCAATCAGCCCCAGCATTTT
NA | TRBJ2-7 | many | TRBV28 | CASSPSGYDSYEQYF | TGTGCCAGCAGCCCTTCGGGCTACGACTCCTACGAGCAGTACTTC
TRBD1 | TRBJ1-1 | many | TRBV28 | CASLIRQGVGTEAFF | TGTGCCAGCCTAATAAGGCAGGGGGTCGGCACTGAAGCTTTCTTT
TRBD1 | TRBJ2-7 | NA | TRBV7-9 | CASSLGQYENEQYF | TGTGCCAGCAGCCTGGGACAGTACGAAAACGAGCAGTACTTC
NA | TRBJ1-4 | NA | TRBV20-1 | CSLNEKLFF | TGCAGTTTAAATGAAAAACTGTTTTTT
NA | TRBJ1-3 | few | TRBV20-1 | CSAEGQTRNTIYF | TGCAGTGCTGAGGGACAAACCCGAAACACCATATATTTT
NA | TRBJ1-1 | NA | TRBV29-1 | CSVAGFNTEAFF | TGCAGCGTGGCGGGTTTCAACACTGAAGCTTTCTTT
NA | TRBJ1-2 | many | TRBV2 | CASTRPGQSNGYTF | TGTGCCAGCACCCGACCGGGACAAAGCAATGGCTACACCTTC
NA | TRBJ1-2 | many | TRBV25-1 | CASSRDQYYGYTF | TGTGCCAGCTCACGTGATCAGTACTATGGCTACACCTTC
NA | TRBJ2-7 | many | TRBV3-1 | CASSTGEEQYF | TGTGCCAGCAGTACAGGAGAAGAGCAGTACTTC
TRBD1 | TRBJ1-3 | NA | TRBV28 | CASSTDRGSSGNTIYF | TGTGCCAGCAGTACCGACAGGGGAAGCTCTGGAAACACCATATATTTT
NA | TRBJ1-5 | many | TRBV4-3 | CASSQIGGNQPQHF | TGCGCCAGCAGCCAGATCGGGGGCAATCAGCCCCAGCATTTT
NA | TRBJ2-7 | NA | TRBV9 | CASSAQMDRSYEQYF | TGTGCCAGCAGCGCCCAGATGGACAGATCCTACGAGCAGTACTTC
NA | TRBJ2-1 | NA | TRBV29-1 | CSVGVTGSYNEQFF | TGCAGCGTTGGTGTGACAGGTTCCTACAATGAGCAGTTCTTC
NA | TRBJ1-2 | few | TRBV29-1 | CSVAPQGINYGYTF | TGCAGCGTGGCCCCCCAGGGTATTAACTATGGCTACACCTTC
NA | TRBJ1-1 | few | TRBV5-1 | CASSTTGSVNTEAFF | TGCGCCAGCAGCACCACAGGGAGCGTGAACACTGAAGCTTTCTTT
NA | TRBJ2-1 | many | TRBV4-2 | CASSQDKGGYNEQFF | TGTGCCAGCAGCCAAGATAAGGGGGGGTACAATGAGCAGTTCTTC